This entry lists 9 T cell receptor beta chains sequenced from one sample in a study of T cells in Graves' hyperthyroidism and ophthalmopathy (dated by TCRdb to the late 2010s). Receptor libraries were prepared by multiplex PCR. This sample was sequenced with an Illumina HiSeq 2000. The TCR beta CDR3 regions were amplified from the RNA transcripts. The first round of RT-PCR for the TCR CDR3 was performed with the HTBI primer set and the Qiagen OneStep RT-PCR kit. In TCRdb, the public reads were trimmed at Q25 with fastp and aligned with MiXCR, with productive beta chains retained. All rows with the same CDR3 protein become a single entry with the most common DNA and genes. Recorded for this sample are hundreds of thousands of distinct CDR3 sequences; approximately 18% of them occurred a single time. The ten largest make up 16% of the sample. Sequencing was performed on blood. These receptors were taken from a woman aged 45-60 years with Graves' hyperthyroidism that later progressed to Graves' ophthalmopathy.

The chain combines TRBV7-6 with TRBJ2-2, with TRBD1 matching 7 bases. The CDR3 totals 16 residues. Per the germline V gene, CDR1 is SGHVS and CDR2 is FNYEAQ. The J segment lost 4 bases and the V segment lost 1 base, leaving 6 bases of the junction unmatched. CDR3 sequence (DNA): TGTGCCAGCAGCTTAGGACAGGGTCGGATCACCGGGGAGCTGTTTTTT. Its protein product is CASSLGQGRITGELFF.

This clonotype has a handful of counts. The V and J genes are TRBV10-1 and TRBJ2-3; D is unresolved. The CDR3 loop spans 14 amino acids. Germline CDR1 WNHNN, CDR2 SYGVQD (reference sequence). V was trimmed by 0 bases and J by 3 bases, leaving 7 bases between them. The CDR3 DNA sequence: TGCGCCAGCAGTGAGTCTGTTCTTACAGATACGCAGTATTTT. As protein: CASSESVLTDTQYF.

In this sample, this clonotype turned up a few times. V gene TRBV20-1 combines with J gene TRBJ2-4, with D unresolved. CDR3 length: 16 amino acids. CDR1 is DFQATT, CDR2 SNEGSKA, per germline (reference sequence). The V gene lost 0 bases and the J gene lost 0 bases, with 12 bases spanning the gap. CDR3 in amino acids: CSARDGRRLAKNIQYF. For the CDR3, the DNA is TGCAGTGCTAGAGATGGAAGGAGACTAGCCAAAAACATTCAGTACTTC.

This clonotype was counted only a few times. This chain joins TRBV7-2 and TRBJ1-3, with D uncertain. Trimming took 0 bases from V and 0 from J, leaving 9 bases between them. Germline CDR1 SGHTA, CDR2 FQGNSA. The CDR3 consists of 16 residues. The CDR3 DNA reads as TGTGCCAGCAGCTTAGCGCTGGCCGCCTCTGGAAACACCATATATTTT. Its protein is CASSLALAASGNTIYF.

This chain joins TRBV20-1 and TRBJ1-2; D ambiguous. Germline loops: CDR1 DFQATT, CDR2 SNEGSKA (reference sequence). CDR3 length: 14 residues. The V end was cut by 3 bases, the J end by 3 bases, with 14 bases between. This CDR3 reads CSASTPGLDYGYTF. CDR3 coding DNA: TGCAGTGCTAGTACCCCAGGTCTTGACTATGGCTACACCTTC.

A remark on this clonotype: A much larger clone is a single base away; this may be a read error. This chain uses TRBV3-1 with TRBJ1-1, with a possible D match to TRBD1 (5 bases). The CDR3 covers 14 residues. Between the trimmed V and J ends, which lost 5 bases and 5 bases, there was a span of 15 bases. Looked up from germline, CDR1 is LGHDT and CDR2 is YNNKEL (reference sequence). The CDR3 reads CASSEGGRGTEAFF. Here the CDR3 DNA reads TGTGCCAGCAGCGAAGGCGGGAGGGGAACTGAAGCTTTCTTT.

This clonotype was counted many times. The CDR3 DNA sequence: TGCAGTGCTAGAGGCAGTCGGCAACAAGAGACCCAGTACTTC. Encoded protein: CSARGSRQQETQYF. The chain employs TRBV20-1 and TRBJ2-5; no firm D call. Germline loops: CDR1 DFQATT, CDR2 SNEGSKA (reference sequence). V lost 1 base and J 2 bases, leaving 11 bases between the germline ends. CDR3 size: 14 residues.

This clonotype was detected only a few times. The chain couples TRBV20-1 to TRBJ2-7; unclear D gene. The germline V and J ends were trimmed by 6 bases and 3 bases, with 9 bases remaining between them. This CDR3 comprises 11 residues. The germline V gene encodes CDR1 DFQATT and CDR2 SNEGSKA (reference sequence). This CDR3 is CSARSFYEQYF. CDR3 nucleotide sequence: TGCAGTGCCAGAAGCTTCTACGAGCAGTACTTC.

This clonotype has just a few counts. V and J are TRBV3-1 and TRBJ2-4; 8 bases map to TRBD1. Unmatched junction bases numbered 5, after V lost 3 bases and J lost 10 bases. Germline V gene lookup returns CDR1 LGHDT and CDR2 YNNKEL (reference sequence). The CDR3 totals 13 residues. This CDR3 is CASSQRDRWIQYF. The CDR3 DNA reads as TGTGCCAGCAGCCAGCGGGACAGGTGGATTCAGTACTTC. Full variable domain (rest looked up from reference TRBV3-1 and TRBJ2-4): DTAVSQTPKYLVTQMGNDKSIKCEQNLGHDTMYWYKQDSKKFLKIMFSYNNKELIINETVPNRFSPKSPDKAHLNLHINSLELGDSAVYFCASSQRDRWIQYFGAGTRLSVL.